A selection of T cell receptor beta chains follows, all from one sample in a study of blood T cell repertoires in COVID-19. Here immunoSEQ multiplex PCR was the method, and the copy in TCRdb shows in-frame clones only, minus some. The sample includes about 140,000 clones, more than 60% seen only once; the top ten take about 12%. Input material: peripheral blood. The receptors come from an elderly man with acute or convalescent COVID-19. Each CDR3 is given with its conserved first and last residue. Fields, in order: clone size, J gene, V gene, CDR3 length, D gene, CDR3 protein, CDR3 DNA. The D gene is left open where the match is weak. The listing skips clone size in some rows; elsewhere it reads once, few, many or a size class.

clone size: -
J gene: TRBJ2-5
V gene: TRBV24-1
CDR3 length: 21
D gene: TRBD2
CDR3 protein: CATSDYGLAGGLDTLRETQYF
CDR3 DNA: TGTGCCACCAGTGACTATGGACTAGCGGGGGGGCTTGACACCCTGAGAGAGACCCAGTACTTC

clone size: -
J gene: TRBJ1-3
V gene: TRBV20-1
CDR3 length: 15
D gene: TRBD1
CDR3 protein: CSATEDRPTGNTIYF
CDR3 DNA: TGCAGTGCTACTGAGGACAGGCCAACTGGAAACACCATATATTTT

clone size: few
J gene: TRBJ2-2
V gene: TRBV4-1
CDR3 length: 17
D gene: -
CDR3 protein: CASSQEAAARMSGELFF
CDR3 DNA: TGCGCCAGCAGCCAAGAAGCGGCAGCCCGAATGTCCGGGGAGCTGTTTTTT

clone size: -
J gene: TRBJ2-7
V gene: TRBV7-8
CDR3 length: 16
D gene: -
CDR3 protein: CASSLGADSPLYEQYF
CDR3 DNA: TGTGCCAGCAGCTTAGGAGCGGATAGCCCCCTCTACGAGCAGTACTTC

clone size: -
J gene: TRBJ1-4
V gene: TRBV19
CDR3 length: 16
D gene: TRBD1
CDR3 protein: CASSRYRDRGREKLFF
CDR3 DNA: TGTGCCAGTAGTCGTTACCGGGACAGGGGTCGTGAAAAACTGTTTTTT

clone size: -
J gene: TRBJ2-2
V gene: TRBV19
CDR3 length: 15
D gene: TRBD1
CDR3 protein: CASRRRDRQTGELFF
CDR3 DNA: TGTGCCAGTAGACGCCGGGACAGGCAAACCGGGGAGCTGTTTTTT

clone size: few
J gene: TRBJ1-5
V gene: TRBV24-1
CDR3 length: 12
D gene: -
CDR3 protein: CATSSREQPQHF
CDR3 DNA: TGTGCCACCAGTTCCAGGGAACAGCCCCAGCATTTT

clone size: -
J gene: TRBJ1-2
V gene: TRBV7-2
CDR3 length: 14
D gene: TRBD1
CDR3 protein: CASSLALQGGGYTF
CDR3 DNA: TGTGCCAGCAGCTTAGCGCTGCAGGGGGGTGGCTACACCTTC

clone size: -
J gene: TRBJ2-5
V gene: TRBV5-4
CDR3 length: 14
D gene: TRBD2
CDR3 protein: CASSLRGVGETQYF
CDR3 DNA: TGTGCCAGCAGTTTGCGGGGGGTCGGTGAGACCCAGTACTTC

clone size: few
J gene: TRBJ2-7
V gene: TRBV9
CDR3 length: 13
D gene: -
CDR3 protein: CASSQRQGYEQYF
CDR3 DNA: TGTGCCAGCAGTCAGAGGCAGGGTTACGAGCAGTACTTC

clone size: -
J gene: TRBJ2-5
V gene: TRBV18
CDR3 length: 13
D gene: -
CDR3 protein: CASSRGLTETQYF
CDR3 DNA: TGTGCCAGCTCGCGGGGGCTGACAGAGACCCAGTACTTC

clone size: once
J gene: TRBJ2-2
V gene: TRBV2
CDR3 length: 13
D gene: -
CDR3 protein: CASMRKATGELFF
CDR3 DNA: TGTGCCAGCATGCGGAAAGCTACCGGGGAGCTGTTTTTT

clone size: -
J gene: TRBJ1-1
V gene: TRBV2
CDR3 length: 16
D gene: -
CDR3 protein: CASSESGGAVNTEAFF
CDR3 DNA: TGTGCCAGCAGTGAGTCGGGGGGGGCAGTTAACACTGAAGCTTTCTTT

clone size: -
J gene: TRBJ2-5
V gene: TRBV3-1/TRBV3-2
CDR3 length: 14
D gene: TRBD1
CDR3 protein: CASSQNRGQETQYF
CDR3 DNA: TGTGCCAGCAGCCAAAACAGGGGACAAGAGACCCAGTACTTC

clone size: -
J gene: TRBJ1-1
V gene: TRBV5-1
CDR3 length: 14
D gene: -
CDR3 protein: CASSDRVGNTEAFF
CDR3 DNA: TGCGCCAGTTCGGACAGAGTGGGGAACACTGAAGCTTTCTTT

clone size: once
J gene: TRBJ1-2
V gene: TRBV6-5
CDR3 length: 13
D gene: -
CDR3 protein: CASTGQPPYGYTF
CDR3 DNA: TGTGCCAGCACTGGACAGCCCCCTTATGGCTACACCTTC

clone size: -
J gene: TRBJ1-3
V gene: TRBV7-8
CDR3 length: 17
D gene: TRBD1
CDR3 protein: CASSLDLGQGRRNTIYF
CDR3 DNA: TGTGCCAGCAGCTTAGATTTAGGACAGGGGAGGAGGAACACCATATATTTT